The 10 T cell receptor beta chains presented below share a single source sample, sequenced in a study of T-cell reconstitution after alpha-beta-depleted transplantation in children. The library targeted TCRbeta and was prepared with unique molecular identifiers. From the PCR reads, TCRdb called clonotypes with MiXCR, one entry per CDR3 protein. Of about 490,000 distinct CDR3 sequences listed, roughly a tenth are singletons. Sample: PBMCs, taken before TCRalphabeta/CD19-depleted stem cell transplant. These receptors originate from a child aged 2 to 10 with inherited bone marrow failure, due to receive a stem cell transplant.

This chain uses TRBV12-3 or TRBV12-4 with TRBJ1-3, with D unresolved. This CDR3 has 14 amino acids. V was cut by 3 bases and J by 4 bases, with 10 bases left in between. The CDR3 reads CASSLVLGGNTIYF. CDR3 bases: TGTGCCAGCAGTTTGGTATTGGGAGGAAACACCATATATTTT.

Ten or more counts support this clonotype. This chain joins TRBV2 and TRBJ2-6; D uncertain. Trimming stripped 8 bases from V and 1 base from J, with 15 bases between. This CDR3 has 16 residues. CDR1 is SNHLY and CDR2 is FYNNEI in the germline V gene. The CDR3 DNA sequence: TGTGCCAGCGGGCTAGTTCATGGATCTGGGGCCAACGTCCTGACTTTC. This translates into CASGLVHGSGANVLTF.

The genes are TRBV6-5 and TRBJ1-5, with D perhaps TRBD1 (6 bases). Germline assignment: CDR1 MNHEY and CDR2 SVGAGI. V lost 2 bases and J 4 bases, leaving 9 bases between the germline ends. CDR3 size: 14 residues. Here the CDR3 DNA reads TGTGCCAGCAGTTACGGACAGCAGAATCAGCCCCAGCATTTT. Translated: CASSYGQQNQPQHF.

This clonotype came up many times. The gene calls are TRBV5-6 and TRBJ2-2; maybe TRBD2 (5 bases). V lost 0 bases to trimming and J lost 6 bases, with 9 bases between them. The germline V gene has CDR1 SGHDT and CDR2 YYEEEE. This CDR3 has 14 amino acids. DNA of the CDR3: TGTGCCAGCAGCTTGGCCAGCGGTCCCGGGGAGCTGTTTTTT. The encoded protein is CASSLASGPGELFF.

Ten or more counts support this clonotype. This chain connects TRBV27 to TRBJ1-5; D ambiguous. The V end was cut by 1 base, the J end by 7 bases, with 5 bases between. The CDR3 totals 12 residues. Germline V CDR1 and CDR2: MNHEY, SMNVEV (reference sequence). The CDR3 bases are TGTGCCAGCAGTTTATATGGACAGCCCCAGCATTTT. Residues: CASSLYGQPQHF.

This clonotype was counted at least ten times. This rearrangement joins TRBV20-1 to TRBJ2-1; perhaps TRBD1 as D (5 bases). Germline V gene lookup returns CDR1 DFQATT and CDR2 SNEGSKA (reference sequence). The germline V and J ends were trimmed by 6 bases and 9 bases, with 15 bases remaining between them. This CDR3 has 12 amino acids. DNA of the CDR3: TGCAGTGCCAGGGTGCAGGGCACTGAGCAGTTCTTC. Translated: CSARVQGTEQFF.

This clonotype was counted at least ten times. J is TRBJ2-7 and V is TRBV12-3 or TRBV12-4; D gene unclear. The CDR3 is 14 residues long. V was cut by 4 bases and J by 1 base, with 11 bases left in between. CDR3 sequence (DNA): TGTGCCAGCAGTTCCCGGAAGGGATCCTACGAGCAGTACTTC. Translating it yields CASSSRKGSYEQYF.

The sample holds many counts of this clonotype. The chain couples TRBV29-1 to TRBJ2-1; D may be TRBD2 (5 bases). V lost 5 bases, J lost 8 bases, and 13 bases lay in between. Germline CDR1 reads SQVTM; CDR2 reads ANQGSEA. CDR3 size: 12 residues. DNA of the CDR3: TGCAGCGTTCGGAGGCTAGCTGATGAGCAGTTCTTC. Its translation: CSVRRLADEQFF.

The CDR3 sequence is CASSLDRDYHYNEQFF. The CDR3 DNA reads as TGCGCCAGCAGCTTGGACCGGGACTATCACTACAATGAGCAGTTCTTC. The rearrangement links TRBV5-1 to TRBJ2-1; TRBD2 agrees at 7 bases. In germline, CDR1 is SGHRS, CDR2 YFSETQ. The V gene end was trimmed by 0 bases and the J gene end by 3 bases; junction bases not matched to a gene: 6. CDR3 length: 16 residues.

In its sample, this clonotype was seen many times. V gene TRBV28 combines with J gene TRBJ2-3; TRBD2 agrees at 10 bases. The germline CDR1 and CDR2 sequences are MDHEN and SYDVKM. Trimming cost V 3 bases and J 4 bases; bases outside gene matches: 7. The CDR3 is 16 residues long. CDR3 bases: TGTGCCAGCAGTTTCCCACTAGCGGGAATCTCAGATACGCAGTATTTT. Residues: CASSFPLAGISDTQYF.